Listed here are 21 T cell receptor beta chains from one sample, sequenced in a study of response to subunit inactivated influenza vaccine. One entry per CDR3 protein, called by TCRdb with MiXCR from the RT-PCR reads. The data contain about 620,000 distinct CDR3 sequences, approximately 10% of them singletons. These data also featured in a second study, about T cells expressing NK-cell markers. As that study records: 5'RACE template switching with UMIs generated TCR beta cDNA.

Here the sequenced sample was PBMCs from blood, taken on the day of vaccination. The receptors come from a man aged 50 to 60 who received an inactivated influenza vaccine.

Points on this clonotype: A much larger clone differs by one base, so this may be a read error. The rearrangement links TRBV6-5 to TRBJ2-7, with D uncertain. The CDR3 has 14 residues. Germline V gene sequence: CDR1 MNHEY, CDR2 SVGAGI. CDR3 sequence reads: CASSYSTRTYEQYF. CDR3 bases: TGTGCCAGCAGTTACTCAACACGTACCTATGAGCAGTACTTC.

The chain uses TRBV6-2 or TRBV6-3 and TRBJ2-5; 13 bases align to TRBD2. There are 17 residues in the CDR3. Germline V lookup: CDR1 MNHEY, CDR2 SVGEGT. Trimming took 6 bases from V and 2 from J; bases not matched to a gene: 9. The CDR3: CASSDGTSGERQETQYF. CDR3 coding DNA: TGTGCCAGCAGCGACGGGACTAGCGGGGAGAGACAAGAGACCCAGTACTTC.

J is TRBJ2-3 and V is TRBV12-3 or TRBV12-4; D is possibly TRBD2 (6 bases). This CDR3 comprises 17 residues. Between the trimmed V and J ends, which lost 3 bases and 2 bases, there was a span of 18 bases. The CDR3 sequence is CASSFRGTGRATDTQYF. The DNA of the CDR3 is TGTGCCAGCAGTTTTCGGGGTACCGGGAGAGCCACAGATACGCAGTATTTT.

This clonotype appeared many times. The V and J genes are TRBV5-1 and TRBJ2-7, with TRBD2 as a possible D gene (6 bases). Trimming removed 3 bases from V and 0 bases from J, with 13 bases in between. Germline CDR1 SGHRS, CDR2 YFSETQ. The CDR3 covers 15 residues. This chain's CDR3 is CASSSPLGGSYEQYF. DNA of the CDR3: TGCGCCAGCAGCTCCCCTTTGGGGGGCTCCTACGAGCAGTACTTC.

This clonotype has just a few counts. The V gene is TRBV7-3, the J gene TRBJ2-1; TRBD1 is a possible D gene (5 bases). V was cut by 3 bases and J by 2 bases, with 14 bases left in between. The CDR3 is 16 residues long. CDR1 is SGHTA, CDR2 FQGTGA, per germline. The CDR3 here is CASSLTALVPYNEQFF. As DNA, the CDR3 is TGTGCCAGCAGCTTGACAGCACTCGTGCCCTACAATGAGCAGTTCTTC.

This clonotype showed up many times. The chain has TRBV6-1 and TRBJ2-7; D perhaps matches TRBD2 (5 bases). The germline V gene encodes CDR1 MNHNS and CDR2 SASEGT. V lost 0 bases and J 4 bases, leaving 13 bases between the germline ends. The CDR3 is 15 amino acids. DNA of the CDR3: TGTGCCAGCAGTGAAGCGAGCGGCAGCCTGTACGAGCAGTACTTC. This gives the protein CASSEASGSLYEQYF.

This clonotype has just a few counts. The chain carries TRBV20-1 and TRBJ2-1; 9 nucleotides line up with TRBD2. The CDR3 loop spans 14 amino acids. V lost 1 base and J lost 7; bases outside the gene matches: 5. Germline CDR1 DFQATT, CDR2 SNEGSKA (reference sequence). The CDR3 region is CSARAAGGVNEQFF. The CDR3 DNA is TGCAGTGCTAGAGCTGCGGGAGGGGTAAATGAGCAGTTCTTC.

This clonotype was detected only a few times. V usage is TRBV2 and J usage is TRBJ2-1; possibly TRBD1 or TRBD2 for D (6 bases each). Germline V lookup: CDR1 SNHLY, CDR2 FYNNEI. The V gene lost 10 bases and the J gene lost 0 bases, with 19 bases spanning the gap. This CDR3 has 16 amino acids. The CDR3 here is CANKGGRGYSYNEQFF. The CDR3 DNA sequence: TGTGCCAACAAGGGGGGCAGGGGATACTCCTACAATGAGCAGTTCTTC.

The chain links TRBV12-3 or TRBV12-4 to TRBJ1-5, with TRBD1 matching 9 bases. The trim removed 4 bases at V and 3 bases at J, leaving 4 bases unmatched. The CDR3 contains 15 residues. CDR3 coding DNA: TGTGCCAGCAGTTCGGGACAGGGCCCCAATCAGCCCCAGCATTTT. It yields the protein CASSSGQGPNQPQHF.

The chain uses TRBV6-2 or TRBV6-3 and TRBJ1-1; D not certain. The germline gives CDR1 MNHEY, CDR2 SVGEGT. V lost 4 bases, J lost 7 bases, and 16 bases lay in between. The CDR3 length is 14 residues. CDR3 residues: CASSSRIERDEAFF. CDR3 nucleotide sequence: TGTGCCAGCAGTTCTCGCATAGAAAGGGATGAAGCTTTCTTT.

This clonotype was observed a few times. V is TRBV4-1 and J is TRBJ1-4; perhaps TRBD1 as D (6 bases). CDR3 length: 14 amino acids. The V end lost 4 bases, the J end lost 1 base, and 7 bases lay between the germline ends. Germline V gene lookup returns CDR1 MGHRA and CDR2 YSYEKL. The CDR3 sequence is CASSRDITNEKLFF. DNA of the CDR3: TGCGCCAGCAGCCGGGACATAACTAATGAAAAACTGTTTTTT.

In its sample, this clonotype was seen a few times. The chain joins TRBV12-3 or TRBV12-4 to TRBJ2-7; TRBD1 agrees at 8 bases. After removal of 4 bases from V and 4 bases from J, the junction contained 6 bases not matched to a gene. This CDR3 is built from 14 residues. The DNA of the CDR3 is TGTGCCAGCAGTTCCTCCGGACAGGGTTACGAGCAGTACTTC. This gives the protein CASSSSGQGYEQYF.

In this sample, this clonotype turned up a few times. CDR3: CASSSTGFGNYGYTF. The CDR3 DNA is TGTGCCAGCAGTAGTACGGGCTTCGGGAACTATGGCTACACCTTC. This chain links TRBV12-3 or TRBV12-4 with TRBJ1-2; D is ambiguous. This CDR3 region has 15 residues. V lost 5 bases and J 2 bases, leaving 15 bases between the germline ends.

This clonotype was picked up a small number of times. DNA for the CDR3: TGCAGTGCTTTGACTACCTACACCGGGGAGCTGTTTTTT. Encoded protein: CSALTTYTGELFF. This chain uses TRBV20-1 with TRBJ2-2, with D maybe TRBD2 (5 bases). This CDR3 is 13 amino acids long. From germline, CDR1 is DFQATT and CDR2 SNEGSKA (reference sequence). Trimming took 5 bases from V and 3 from J, leaving 10 bases between them.

The chain links TRBV20-1 to TRBJ2-3, with 7 bases that match TRBD2. The CDR3 spans 14 residues. V trimming: 6 bases; J trimming: 1 base; junction bases outside the gene matches: 7. Germline V gene data show CDR1 as DFQATT and CDR2 as SNEGSKA (reference sequence). For the CDR3, the DNA is TGCAGTGCCCCATCGCGGGAGCGCACAGATACGCAGTATTTT. It codes for CSAPSRERTDTQYF.

In its sample, this clonotype was seen many times. The rearrangement joins TRBV12-3 or TRBV12-4 to TRBJ2-2, with D unclear. V was pared by 6 bases and J by 6 bases, with 11 bases between. This CDR3 comprises 13 residues. Here the CDR3 reads CASRTAGAGELFF. Written as DNA, the CDR3 is TGTGCCAGCAGGACCGCTGGCGCCGGGGAGCTGTTTTTT.

This chain uses TRBV7-2 with TRBJ2-1; D gene uncertain. Germline lookup yields CDR1 SGHTA and CDR2 FQGNSA. CDR3 length: 15 residues. V dropped 4 bases and J dropped 0 bases, with 10 bases sitting between them. The CDR3, as DNA: TGTGCCAGCAGCTGGAATACGGGCTCCTACAATGAGCAGTTCTTC. Translation gives CASSWNTGSYNEQFF.

This clonotype has just a few counts. CDR3 sequence reads: CASSARADGGELFF. CDR3 sequence (DNA): TGTGCCAGCAGCGCCCGGGCCGACGGCGGGGAGCTGTTTTTT. This rearrangement joins TRBV7-9 to TRBJ2-2; no definite D call. This CDR3 is 14 amino acids long. The germline CDR1 and CDR2 sequences are SEHNR and FQNEAQ (reference sequence). Trimming left V 5 bases short and J 7 bases short, with 14 bases between.

The chain uses TRBV3-1 and TRBJ1-1; TRBD1 is a possible D gene (6 bases). Germline CDR1 and CDR2: LGHDT and YNNKEL (reference sequence). The CDR3 runs to 14 residues. Deletions cut 3 bases from V and 4 bases from J, with 12 bases between. The CDR3 region is CASSQRGVGTEAFF. The DNA of the CDR3 is TGTGCCAGCAGCCAGAGGGGGGTTGGCACTGAAGCTTTCTTT.

This clonotype was counted at least ten times. The V call is TRBV7-9, the J call TRBJ2-7; no clear D gene. Germline CDR1 reads SEHNR; CDR2 reads FQNEAQ (reference sequence). This CDR3 region has 15 residues. The V gene lost 3 bases and the J gene lost 3 bases, with 15 bases spanning the gap. CDR3 DNA sequence: TGTGCCAGCAGCTTTTCGGCAGGTGGGGACTACGAGCAGTACTTC. Translation gives CASSFSAGGDYEQYF.

The chain has TRBV9 and TRBJ2-7, with no clear D. This CDR3 contains 14 residues. The germline CDR1 and CDR2 sequences are SGDLS and YYNGEE. Trimming took off 4 bases at V and 3 bases at J, with 14 bases between the two ends. The CDR3: CASSPEAVHYEQYF. CDR3 DNA sequence: TGTGCCAGCAGCCCAGAGGCCGTCCACTACGAGCAGTACTTC.